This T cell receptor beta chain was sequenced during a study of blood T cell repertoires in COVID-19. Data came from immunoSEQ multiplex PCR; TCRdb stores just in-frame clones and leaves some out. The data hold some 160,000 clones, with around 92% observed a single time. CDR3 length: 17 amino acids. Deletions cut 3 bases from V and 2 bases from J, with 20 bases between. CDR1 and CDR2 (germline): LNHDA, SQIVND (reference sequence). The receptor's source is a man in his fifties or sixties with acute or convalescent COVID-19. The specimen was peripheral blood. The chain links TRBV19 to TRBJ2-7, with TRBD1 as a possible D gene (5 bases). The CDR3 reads CASSISKMGRIAYEQYF. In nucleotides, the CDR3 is TGTGCCAGTAGTATTTCTAAGATGGGGCGCATAGCCTACGAGCAGTACTTC.